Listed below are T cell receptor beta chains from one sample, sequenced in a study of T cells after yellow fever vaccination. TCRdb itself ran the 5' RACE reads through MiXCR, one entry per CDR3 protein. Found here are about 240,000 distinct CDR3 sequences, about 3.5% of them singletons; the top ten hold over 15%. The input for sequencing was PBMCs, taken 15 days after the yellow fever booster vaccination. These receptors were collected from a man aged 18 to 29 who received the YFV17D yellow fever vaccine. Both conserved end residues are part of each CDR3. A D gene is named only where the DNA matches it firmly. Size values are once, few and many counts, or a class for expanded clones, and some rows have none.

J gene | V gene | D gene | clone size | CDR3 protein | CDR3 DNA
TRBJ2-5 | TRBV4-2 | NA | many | CASSQGDAEETQYF | TGTGCCAGCAGCCAGGGGGACGCGGAAGAGACCCAGTACTTC
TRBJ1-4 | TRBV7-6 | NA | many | CASSPYPGQTREKLFF | TGTGCCAGCAGCCCCTACCCAGGACAGACGAGGGAAAAACTGTTTTTT
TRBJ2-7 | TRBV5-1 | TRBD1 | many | CASSLSTGGYEQYF | TGCGCCAGCAGCTTGAGCACAGGGGGTTACGAGCAGTACTTC
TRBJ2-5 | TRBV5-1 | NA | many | CASSASGTLRETQYF | TGCGCCAGCAGCGCGTCCGGGACTCTAAGAGAGACCCAGTACTTC
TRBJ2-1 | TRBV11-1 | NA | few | CASSLGETLHHNEQFF | TGTGCCAGCAGCCTGGGGGAGACCCTCCACCACAATGAGCAGTTCTTC
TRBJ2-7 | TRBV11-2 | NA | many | CASSPAPNYEQYF | TGTGCCAGCAGCCCAGCACCCAACTACGAGCAGTACTTC
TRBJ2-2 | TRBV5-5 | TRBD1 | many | CASSLRLQGASGELFF | TGTGCCAGCAGCTTGAGGCTTCAGGGGGCATCCGGGGAGCTGTTTTTT
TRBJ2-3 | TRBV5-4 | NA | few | CASSITQRTDTQYF | TGTGCCAGCAGCATAACACAACGAACAGATACGCAGTATTTT
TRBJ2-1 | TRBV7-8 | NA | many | CASSLEVTGEFYEQFF | TGTGCCAGCAGCTTAGAAGTGACAGGTGAATTCTATGAGCAGTTCTTC
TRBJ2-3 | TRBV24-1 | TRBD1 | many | CATNDWTGTGTDTQYF | TGTGCCACCAACGATTGGACCGGGACAGGCACAGATACGCAGTATTTT
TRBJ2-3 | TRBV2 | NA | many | CASGLTGYTDTQYF | TGTGCCAGCGGATTGACAGGTTACACAGATACGCAGTATTTT
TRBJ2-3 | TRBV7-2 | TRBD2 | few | CASSFSGGAWTDTQYF | TGTGCCAGCAGCTTTTCCGGGGGGGCTTGGACAGATACGCAGTATTTT
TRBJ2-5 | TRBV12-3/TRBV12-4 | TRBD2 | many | CASSFRTSGEKETQYF | TGTGCCAGCAGCTTCAGGACTAGCGGGGAAAAAGAGACCCAGTACTTC
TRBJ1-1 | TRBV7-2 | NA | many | CASSLDRNRAFF | TGTGCCAGCAGCTTAGACCGCAACCGAGCTTTCTTT
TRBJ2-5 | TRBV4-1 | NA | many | CASSQDWGQETQYF | TGCGCCAGCAGCCAAGATTGGGGCCAAGAGACCCAGTACTTC
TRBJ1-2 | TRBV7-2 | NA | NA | CASSLAKYGYTF | TGTGCCAGCAGCTTAGCTAAGTATGGCTACACCTTC
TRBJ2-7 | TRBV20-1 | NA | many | CSARADRSYEQYF | TGCAGTGCTAGAGCAGACCGATCCTACGAGCAGTACTTC
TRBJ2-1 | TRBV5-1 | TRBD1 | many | CASSFGQAEGEQFF | TGCGCCAGCAGCTTCGGACAGGCCGAGGGGGAGCAGTTCTTC
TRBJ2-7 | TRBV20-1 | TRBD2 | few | CSARGLIGLYEQYF | TGCAGTGCGAGGGGACTAATAGGGCTGTACGAGCAGTACTTC
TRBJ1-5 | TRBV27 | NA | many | CASSKSPRAGRGNQPQHF | TGTGCCAGCAGTAAAAGTCCCCGCGCGGGCAGGGGCAATCAGCCCCAGCATTTT
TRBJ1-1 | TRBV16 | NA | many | CASSQTLNTEAFF | TGTGCCAGCAGCCAAACCTTGAACACTGAAGCTTTCTTT
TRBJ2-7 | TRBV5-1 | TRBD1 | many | CASSATGGPYEQYF | TGCGCCAGCAGCGCAACAGGGGGGCCCTACGAGCAGTACTTC
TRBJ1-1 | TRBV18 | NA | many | CASSGKGRSTEAFF | TGTGCCAGCTCAGGGAAGGGGAGATCCACTGAAGCTTTCTTT
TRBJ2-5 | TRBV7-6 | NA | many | CASSVTGFATQYF | TGTGCCAGCAGCGTAACAGGGTTTGCGACCCAGTACTTC
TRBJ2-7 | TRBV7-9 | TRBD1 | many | CASSAGTGAPLAHEQYF | TGTGCCAGCAGCGCCGGGACAGGGGCCCCTCTGGCCCACGAGCAGTACTTC
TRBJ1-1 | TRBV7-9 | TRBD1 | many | CASSLNTGGRAEAFF | TGTGCCAGCAGCCTGAATACAGGGGGAAGGGCTGAAGCTTTCTTT
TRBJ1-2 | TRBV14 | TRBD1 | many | CASSRSFGTGSGYTF | TGTGCCAGCAGCCGAAGCTTCGGGACAGGGAGCGGCTACACCTTC
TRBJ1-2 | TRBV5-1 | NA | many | CASSTNRVEGYTF | TGCGCCAGCAGCACGAACAGGGTCGAGGGCTACACCTTC
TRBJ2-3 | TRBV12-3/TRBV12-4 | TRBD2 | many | CASTESGGAADTQYF | TGTGCCAGCACCGAGAGCGGGGGGGCCGCAGATACGCAGTATTTT